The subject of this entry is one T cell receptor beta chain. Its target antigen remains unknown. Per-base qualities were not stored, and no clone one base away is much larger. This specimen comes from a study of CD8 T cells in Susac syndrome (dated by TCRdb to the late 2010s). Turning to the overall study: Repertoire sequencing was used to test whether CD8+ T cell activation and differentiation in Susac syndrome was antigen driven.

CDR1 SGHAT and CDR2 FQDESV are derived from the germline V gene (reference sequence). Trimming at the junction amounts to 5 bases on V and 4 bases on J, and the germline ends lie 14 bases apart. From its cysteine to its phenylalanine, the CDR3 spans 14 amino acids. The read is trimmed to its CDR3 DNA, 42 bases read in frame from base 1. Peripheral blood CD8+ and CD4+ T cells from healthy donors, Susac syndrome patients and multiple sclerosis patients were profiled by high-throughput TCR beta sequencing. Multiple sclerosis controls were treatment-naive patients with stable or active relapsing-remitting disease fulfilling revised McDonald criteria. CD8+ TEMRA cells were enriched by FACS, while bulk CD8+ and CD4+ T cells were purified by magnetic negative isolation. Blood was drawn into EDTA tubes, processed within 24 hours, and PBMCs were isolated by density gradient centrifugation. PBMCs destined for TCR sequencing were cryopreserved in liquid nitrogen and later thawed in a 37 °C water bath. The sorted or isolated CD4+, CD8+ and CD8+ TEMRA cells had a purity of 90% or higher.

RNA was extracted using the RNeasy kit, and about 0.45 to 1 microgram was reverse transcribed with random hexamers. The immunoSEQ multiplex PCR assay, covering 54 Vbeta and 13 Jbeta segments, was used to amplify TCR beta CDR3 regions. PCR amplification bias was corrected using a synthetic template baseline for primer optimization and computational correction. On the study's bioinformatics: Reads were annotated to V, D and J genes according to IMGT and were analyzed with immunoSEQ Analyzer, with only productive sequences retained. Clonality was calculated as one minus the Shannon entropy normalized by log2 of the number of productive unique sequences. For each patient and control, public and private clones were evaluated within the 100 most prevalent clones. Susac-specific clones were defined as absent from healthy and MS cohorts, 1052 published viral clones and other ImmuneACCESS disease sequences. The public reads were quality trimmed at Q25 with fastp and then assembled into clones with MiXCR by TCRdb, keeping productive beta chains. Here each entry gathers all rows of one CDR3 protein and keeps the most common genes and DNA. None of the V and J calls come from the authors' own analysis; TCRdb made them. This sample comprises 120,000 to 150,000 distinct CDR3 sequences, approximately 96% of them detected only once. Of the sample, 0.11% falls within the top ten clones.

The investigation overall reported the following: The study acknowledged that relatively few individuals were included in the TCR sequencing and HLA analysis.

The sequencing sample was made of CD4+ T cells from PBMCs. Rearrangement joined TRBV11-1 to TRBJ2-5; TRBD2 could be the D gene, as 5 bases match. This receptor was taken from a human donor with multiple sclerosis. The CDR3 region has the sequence CASSTGNRRETQYF. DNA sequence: TGTGCCAGCAGCACCGGGAATAGACGAGAGACCCAGTACTTC.